This T cell receptor beta chain comes out of a study of cytomegalovirus exposure and HLA in healthy donors. The study, taken as a whole, reports: In a later analysis, a missense DCLRE1C variant was linked to TCR beta V- and J-gene trimming. Published work reported that the classifier diagnosed cytomegalovirus status with high specificity and sensitivity. An analysis that was carried out later associated 16,951 TCR beta sequences with HLA alleles at 0.05 false discovery rate.

Turning to this clone: The antigen is unknown.

PCR amplification relied on 60 Vbeta primers (plus 13 Jbeta primers). The data were produced by immunoSEQ multiplex PCR, yet TCRdb's version contains in-frame clones alone and is incomplete. Here the sample spans over 100,000 clones, roughly 69% being singletons. The CDR3 spans 16 residues. Trimming left V 4 bases short and J 4 bases short, with 20 bases between. The germline gives CDR1 ENHRY, CDR2 SYGVKD. This TCR derives from a woman in her 30s in good health and CMV-seronegative. Sequenced sample: PBMCs. The chain employs TRBV10-3 and TRBJ2-7; perhaps TRBD2 as D (5 bases). CDR3 bases: TGTGCCATCAGTGCCCCCCGGGTACGGGATGGGTACGAGCAGTACTTC. Protein product: CAISAPRVRDGYEQYF.